This T cell receptor beta chain is drawn from a study of beta chain features in type 1 diabetes. This clone was seen more than once but under ten times. Its antigen is unidentified. Study-level findings and limits: Fewer insertions but more deletions were seen at VDJ junctions in type 1 diabetes patients.

Expressed TCRB transcripts were sequenced because the isolated RNA had all been reverse transcribed beforehand. Measured with immunoSEQ multiplex PCR; TCRdb has only the in-frame clones, and not every one. The data hold 350,000 to 450,000 clones, with approximately 16% observed a single time. Material: naive CD4+ T cells from blood. The receptor comes from a young woman in good health.

CDR3 nucleotides: TGCGCCAGCAGTCAATCTTGGTCCGGGGGTGACGAGCAGTACTTC. Translating it yields CASSQSWSGGDEQYF. The chain uses TRBV23-1 and TRBJ2-7; TRBD2 is a possible D gene (6 bases). TRBV23-1 is treated as an ORF (open reading frame) with a function not yet certain. The CDR3 loop spans 15 amino acids. V lost 0 bases, J lost 5 bases, and 14 bases lay in between.